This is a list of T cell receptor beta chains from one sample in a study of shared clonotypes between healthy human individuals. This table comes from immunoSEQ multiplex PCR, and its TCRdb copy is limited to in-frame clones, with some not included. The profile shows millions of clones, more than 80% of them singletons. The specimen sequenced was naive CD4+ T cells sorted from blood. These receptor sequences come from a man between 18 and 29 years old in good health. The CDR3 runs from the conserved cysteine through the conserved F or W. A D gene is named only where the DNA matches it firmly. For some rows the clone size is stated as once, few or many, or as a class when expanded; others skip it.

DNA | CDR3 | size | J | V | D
TGTGCCTGGAGTGTCCTCATCTCCACCGGGGAGCTGTTTTTT | CAWSVLISTGELFF | - | TRBJ2-2 | TRBV30 | -
TGTGCCAGCAGTGAAATAACCTACTCCTACAATGAGCAGTTCTTC | CASSEITYSYNEQFF | - | TRBJ2-1 | TRBV25-1 | -
TGTGCCAGCAGTTACTCGACTGGAGGGTCCGGAAACACCATATATTTT | CASSYSTGGSGNTIYF | - | TRBJ1-3 | TRBV6-6 | -
TGTGCCAGCAGCAGAGACGGGTCCTCCAATCAGCCCCAGCATTTT | CASSRDGSSNQPQHF | - | TRBJ1-5 | TRBV7-2 | -
TGCGCCAGCAGCTTACCTAGCGGGAGGGCCCACGAGCAGTACTTC | CASSLPSGRAHEQYF | - | TRBJ2-7 | TRBV4-3 | TRBD2
TGCGCCAGCAGCTTGTGGGAGTCCTACGAGCAGTACTTC | CASSLWESYEQYF | - | TRBJ2-7 | TRBV5-1 | -
TGTGCCAGCAGCTTAGAACAGAGCTATGGCTACACCTTC | CASSLEQSYGYTF | few | TRBJ1-2 | TRBV7-9 | -
TGTGCCAGCAGTACCTACCCTAGCCTCGAAGAGCAGTTCTTC | CASSTYPSLEEQFF | - | TRBJ2-1 | TRBV2 | -
TGTGCCAGCAGTTCTCAGAGAGACTATGGCTACACCTTC | CASSSQRDYGYTF | - | TRBJ1-2 | TRBV27 | -
TGTGCCAGTAGTACTAGTCCCAGCCCCGGGGAGCTGTTTTTT | CASSTSPSPGELFF | - | TRBJ2-2 | TRBV19 | -
TGCGCCAGCAGCGCTGACAGCTACGAGCAGTACTTC | CASSADSYEQYF | - | TRBJ2-7 | TRBV5-1 | -
TGTGCCAGCAGCTTAGGTGGGACCGGGGAGCTGTTTTTT | CASSLGGTGELFF | once | TRBJ2-2 | TRBV11-2 | -
TGTGCCAGCAGTTACTCTCCGGTTACTGAAGCTTTCTTT | CASSYSPVTEAFF | - | TRBJ1-1 | TRBV6-5 | -
TGTGCCAGCAGCCAAGGGACTAGCGGGATTACAGATACGCAGTATTTT | CASSQGTSGITDTQYF | - | TRBJ2-3 | TRBV11-2 | TRBD2
TGTGCCAGCAGTTTATGGTCTAGCGGTCAAGAGACCCAGTACTTC | CASSLWSSGQETQYF | - | TRBJ2-5 | TRBV27 | TRBD2
TGTGCCAGCAGCTTGGTAGGCTGGGTAAGCAATCAGCCCCAGCATTTT | CASSLVGWVSNQPQHF | - | TRBJ1-5 | TRBV5-8 | -
TGTGCCAGCAGTTCCCTCCTGACAGGGGGTCAAGAGACCCAGTACTTC | CASSSLLTGGQETQYF | - | TRBJ2-5 | TRBV28 | TRBD1
TGTGCCAGTAGTTCAAACAGGGGGCCCTATGGCTACACCTTC | CASSSNRGPYGYTF | once | TRBJ1-2 | TRBV19 | TRBD1
TGTGCCAGCTCGAAAAGGACAGGGATGAACACTGAAGCTTTCTTT | CASSKRTGMNTEAFF | - | TRBJ1-1 | TRBV18 | TRBD1
TGTGCCAGCAGCCTCCCGACAGGGGTGGCTTTCTTT | CASSLPTGVAFF | few | TRBJ1-1 | TRBV7-9 | TRBD1
TGTGCCAGCAGCAAGGGGGTCGGGACAGCACACATGAACACTGAAGCTTTCTTT | CASSKGVGTAHMNTEAFF | - | TRBJ1-1 | TRBV7-2 | TRBD1
TGTGCCAGCAGCTTTAATGAAAAACTGTTTTTT | CASSFNEKLFF | few | TRBJ1-4 | TRBV7-9 | -
TGCGCCAGCTGCCAGGGGGTTGGCACTGAAGCTTTCTTT | CASCQGVGTEAFF | - | TRBJ1-1 | TRBV5-1 | TRBD1
TGTGCCATCAGTGAAAGTAGATCGGCTCAAGAGACCCAGTACTTC | CAISESRSAQETQYF | - | TRBJ2-5 | TRBV10-3 | -
TGTGCCAGCAGATCCTCGGGACTAGCGGGAGGAGATACGCAGTATTTT | CASRSSGLAGGDTQYF | - | TRBJ2-3 | TRBV11-2 | TRBD2
TGCGCCAGCAGTTCTCCTGGGACTAGCGGGAACACCGGGGAGCTGTTTTTT | CASSSPGTSGNTGELFF | - | TRBJ2-2 | TRBV5-1 | TRBD2
TGTGCCTGGACAGCGTTCTCGGCTTCAGAAGCTTTCTTT | CAWTAFSASEAFF | few | TRBJ1-1 | TRBV30 | -
TGCGCCAGCAGCAGGACTTTAGCGGAAGCAGAACCGCAGTATTTT | CASSRTLAEAEPQYF | - | TRBJ2-3 | TRBV5-1 | -
TGTGCCAGCCGTGGGGGACAGGGGACAGCCTACGAGCAGTACTTC | CASRGGQGTAYEQYF | - | TRBJ2-7 | TRBV6-1 | TRBD1
TGTGCCAGCAGCTTAGATGCGGTTTTCGAGCAGTACTTC | CASSLDAVFEQYF | - | TRBJ2-7 | TRBV11-1 | -
TGTGCCAGCAGCGTCGACATCAATGAGCAGTTCTTC | CASSVDINEQFF | - | TRBJ2-1 | TRBV7-2 | -
TGTGCCAGCCAGCCCCGGTCGATCGGCAGGCGGGCTGTCTATGGCTACACCTTC | CASQPRSIGRRAVYGYTF | - | TRBJ1-2 | TRBV5-4 | -
TGTGCCAGCAGCTTAGTTTTCGTCCTAGCGGGCCGAGGCTACGAGCAGTACTTC | CASSLVFVLAGRGYEQYF | - | TRBJ2-7 | TRBV11-2 | TRBD2
TGTGCCACTCCGACAGCCTCCTACGAGCAGTACTTC | CATPTASYEQYF | - | TRBJ2-7 | TRBV27 | -
TGTGCCAGCAGCTCCTCCCCGACTAGCGGGGGCTACGAGCAGTACTTC | CASSSSPTSGGYEQYF | - | TRBJ2-7 | TRBV7-2 | TRBD2
TGTGCCAGCTCACCACAGGGGACGGGGTACGAGCAGTACTTC | CASSPQGTGYEQYF | - | TRBJ2-7 | TRBV18 | -
TGTGCCAGCAGCCTCTTACCCGCTTCAAACACCGGGGAGCTGTTTTTT | CASSLLPASNTGELFF | - | TRBJ2-2 | TRBV7-9 | -
TGTGCCAGCAGCTTGAGGGACAACACTGAAGCTTTCTTT | CASSLRDNTEAFF | - | TRBJ1-1 | TRBV5-4 | -
TGTGCCAGCAGGGACAGGGTGAACACTGAAGCTTTCTTT | CASRDRVNTEAFF | - | TRBJ1-1 | TRBV25-1 | TRBD1
TGTGCCAGGACCGCAGGGCCCCCTGGAAACACCATATATTTT | CARTAGPPGNTIYF | - | TRBJ1-3 | TRBV6-4 | -
TGTGCCAGCAGCGGGGCAGGGGTGATCCAAGAGACCCAGTACTTC | CASSGAGVIQETQYF | - | TRBJ2-5 | TRBV5-6 | -
TGTGCCACCAGCAGAGCGTTAGGAAGTCAAGATACGCAGTATTTT | CATSRALGSQDTQYF | - | TRBJ2-3 | TRBV15 | -
TGTGCCAGCTCCCTGACACCGAACACTGAAGCTTTCTTT | CASSLTPNTEAFF | once | TRBJ1-1 | TRBV18 | -
TGTGCCAGCAGTTACTCTGAGTTCTACGAGCAGTACTTC | CASSYSEFYEQYF | - | TRBJ2-7 | TRBV6-5 | -
TGTGCCAGCAGCTTGGAGTCAGGGTGGGAGCGGAACTATGGCTACACCTTC | CASSLESGWERNYGYTF | - | TRBJ1-2 | TRBV5-5 | -
TGCAGCGTTCTTGTCGGGCTCCAGAACACTGAAGCTTTCTTT | CSVLVGLQNTEAFF | - | TRBJ1-1 | TRBV29-1 | -
TGTGCCAGCAGCTTAGGGGGGACAGATACGCAGTATTTT | CASSLGGTDTQYF | - | TRBJ2-3 | TRBV5-4 | -
TGTGCCAGTAGTATTGAGCAGGGCGGGAGCTACACCTTC | CASSIEQGGSYTF | - | TRBJ1-2 | TRBV19 | -
TGTGCCTGGAACCCGACAGGGTACTACGAGCAGTACTTC | CAWNPTGYYEQYF | - | TRBJ2-7 | TRBV30 | TRBD1
TGTGAATCACGAGAGGGATACACAGATACGCAGTATTTT | CESREGYTDTQYF | - | TRBJ2-3 | TRBV28 | -
TGTGCCAGCAGTGGGACAGGTATTGGCTACACCTTC | CASSGTGIGYTF | - | TRBJ1-2 | TRBV6-5 | TRBD1
TGTGCCAGCAGTGAGCAGCCCCGGGACAGGGGTAATACGCAGTATTTT | CASSEQPRDRGNTQYF | - | TRBJ2-3 | TRBV2 | TRBD1
TGTGCCAGCAGCTTGAGGGGTACCAAAAACATTCAGTACTTC | CASSLRGTKNIQYF | - | TRBJ2-4 | TRBV5-6 | -
TGTGCCAGCAGCTGGCGAATCCGGGACAGGGGGCTTTACAATGAGCAGTTCTTC | CASSWRIRDRGLYNEQFF | once | TRBJ2-1 | TRBV7-8 | TRBD1
TGTGCCAGCAGTTTTCTGGGGGCCGAAGCTTTCTTT | CASSFLGAEAFF | - | TRBJ1-1 | TRBV27 | -